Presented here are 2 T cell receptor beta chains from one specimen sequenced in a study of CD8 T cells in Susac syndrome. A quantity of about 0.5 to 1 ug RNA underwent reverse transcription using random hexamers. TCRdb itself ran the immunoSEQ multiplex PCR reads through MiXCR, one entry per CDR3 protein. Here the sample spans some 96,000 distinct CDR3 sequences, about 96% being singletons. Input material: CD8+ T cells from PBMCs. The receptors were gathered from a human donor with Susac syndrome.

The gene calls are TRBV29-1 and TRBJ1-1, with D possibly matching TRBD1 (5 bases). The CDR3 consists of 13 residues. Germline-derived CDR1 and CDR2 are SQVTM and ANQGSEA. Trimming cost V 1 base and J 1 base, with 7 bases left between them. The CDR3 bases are TGCAGCGTTGAAGCAGGGTCGAACACTGAAGCTTTCTTT. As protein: CSVEAGSNTEAFF.

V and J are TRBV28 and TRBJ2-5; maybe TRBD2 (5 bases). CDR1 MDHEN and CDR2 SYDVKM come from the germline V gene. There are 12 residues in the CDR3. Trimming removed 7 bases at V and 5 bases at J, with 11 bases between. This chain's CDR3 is CASMMGDETQYF. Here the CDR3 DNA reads TGTGCCAGCATGATGGGAGATGAGACCCAGTACTTC.